A selection of T cell receptor beta chains follows, all from one sample in a study of CD8+ T cells in alopecia areata. TCRdb's copy holds only in-frame clones and misses some; the assay was immunoSEQ multiplex PCR. The table has under 200,000 clones, around 60% seen once; the top ten hold 13% to 15%. Here the sequenced sample was CD4+ T cells sorted from blood, taken at week 24, from a patient treated with tofacitinib. The origin of the receptors is a human donor with alopecia areata. Each CDR3 is given with its conserved first and last residue. Fields, in order: clone size, CDR3 length, J gene, D gene, V gene, CDR3 DNA, CDR3 protein. D genes are given only for firm matches. Part of the rows lack a size; the others show once, few, many or a class for expanded clones.

size: NA; length: 16; J: TRBJ1-2; D: NA; V: TRBV27; DNA: TGTGCCAGCAGCCGAATTAGTCAGTCGGGGGCCTATGGCTACACCTTC; CDR3: CASSRISQSGAYGYTF
size: few; length: 12; J: TRBJ1-2; D: NA; V: TRBV29-1; DNA: TGCAGCGCCCAACAGGAAGGGGTCGGCTACACCTTC; CDR3: CSAQQEGVGYTF
size: few; length: 13; J: TRBJ2-2; D: NA; V: TRBV5-1; DNA: TGCGCCAGCAGCTTGGAGGGGGCCGGGGAGCTGTTTTTT; CDR3: CASSLEGAGELFF
size: few; length: 12; J: TRBJ2-7; D: NA; V: TRBV10-3; DNA: TGTGCCATCAGTGTGAACTCCTACGAGCAGTACTTC; CDR3: CAISVNSYEQYF
size: NA; length: 14; J: TRBJ1-1; D: NA; V: TRBV5-1; DNA: TGCGCCAGCAGCTTGGTGGTCCGGGGGCAGGAAGCTTTCTTT; CDR3: CASSLVVRGQEAFF
size: few; length: 13; J: TRBJ1-5; D: NA; V: TRBV18; DNA: TGTGCCAGCTCACCAGGGTCTGATCAGCCCCAGCATTTT; CDR3: CASSPGSDQPQHF
size: NA; length: 12; J: TRBJ2-3; D: NA; V: TRBV30; DNA: TGTGCCTGGAGTCTTAGGGGAGATACGCAGTATTTT; CDR3: CAWSLRGDTQYF
size: once; length: 16; J: TRBJ2-2; D: TRBD2; V: TRBV5-1; DNA: TGCGCCAGCAGCCCTGGGACTAGCGGCAACACCGGGGAGCTGTTTTTT; CDR3: CASSPGTSGNTGELFF
size: NA; length: 16; J: TRBJ2-6; D: NA; V: TRBV29-1; DNA: TGCAGCGCCGAAACAGGGATGACATCTGGGGCCAACGTCCTGACTTTC; CDR3: CSAETGMTSGANVLTF
size: NA; length: 17; J: TRBJ1-1; D: NA; V: TRBV4-1; DNA: TGCGCCAGCAGCCAAGCCGTTTGGGCAGACATGAACACTGAAGCTTTCTTT; CDR3: CASSQAVWADMNTEAFF
size: NA; length: 14; J: TRBJ2-7; D: TRBD1; V: TRBV15; DNA: TGTGCCACCAGCTACCTTGACAGGGGGCTCGAGCAGTACTTC; CDR3: CATSYLDRGLEQYF
size: NA; length: 14; J: TRBJ1-2; D: NA; V: TRBV2; DNA: TGTGCCAGCAGGACCAGCCCTAGCGACTATGGCTACACCTTC; CDR3: CASRTSPSDYGYTF
size: NA; length: 14; J: TRBJ2-5; D: NA; V: TRBV25-1; DNA: TGTGCCAGCAGTGAATATACAGGACAAGAGACCCAGTACTTC; CDR3: CASSEYTGQETQYF
size: NA; length: 14; J: TRBJ2-5; D: NA; V: TRBV29-1; DNA: TGCAGCGCTTCTGGGTCAGGGGCGGGAGAGACCCAGTACTTC; CDR3: CSASGSGAGETQYF
size: NA; length: 12; J: TRBJ2-3; D: NA; V: TRBV7-6; DNA: TGTGCCAGCAGCTCCCAATCAGATACGCAGTATTTT; CDR3: CASSSQSDTQYF
size: NA; length: 14; J: TRBJ2-7; D: TRBD1; V: TRBV7-9; DNA: TGTGCCAGCAGCCCCGGGACAGGGGGCTACGAGCAGTACTTC; CDR3: CASSPGTGGYEQYF
size: few; length: 16; J: TRBJ1-2; D: TRBD1; V: TRBV29-1; DNA: TGCAGCGTTGAAGGGGCCGGACAGGGGACCCTCTATGGCTACACCTTC; CDR3: CSVEGAGQGTLYGYTF
size: NA; length: 11; J: TRBJ2-7; D: NA; V: TRBV20-1; DNA: TGCAGTGCTAAGGGTGCCTACGAGCAGTACTTC; CDR3: CSAKGAYEQYF
size: NA; length: 16; J: TRBJ2-6; D: NA; V: TRBV27; DNA: TGTGCCAGCAGCAGGGCCCTTATCTCTGGGGCCAACGTCCTGACTTTC; CDR3: CASSRALISGANVLTF
size: NA; length: 13; J: TRBJ1-2; D: NA; V: TRBV11-3; DNA: TGTGCCAGCAGCCCGGACGGATTTAATGGCTACACCTTC; CDR3: CASSPDGFNGYTF
size: few; length: 15; J: TRBJ2-5; D: NA; V: TRBV10-3; DNA: TGTGCCATCAGTGAGGAACTAGCCCGGGCGGAGACCCAGTACTTC; CDR3: CAISEELARAETQYF
size: NA; length: 13; J: TRBJ1-6; D: NA; V: TRBV30; DNA: TGTGCCTGGAACTCAGGGAATAATTCACCCCTCCACTTT; CDR3: CAWNSGNNSPLHF
size: few; length: 12; J: TRBJ2-4; D: NA; V: TRBV25-1; DNA: TGTGCCAGCAGATCGCAGGGAGACATTCAGTACTTC; CDR3: CASRSQGDIQYF
size: NA; length: 11; J: TRBJ2-5; D: NA; V: TRBV11-2; DNA: TGTGCCAGCATGGGGCAAGAGACCCAGTACTTC; CDR3: CASMGQETQYF
size: once; length: 13; J: TRBJ2-5; D: TRBD2; V: TRBV30; DNA: TGTGCCTGGAGTCGCCTAGCGGGGGAGACCCAGTACTTC; CDR3: CAWSRLAGETQYF
size: NA; length: 14; J: TRBJ2-4; D: NA; V: TRBV4-2; DNA: TGTGCCAGCAGCCAAGACCAAAACAAAAACATTCAGTACTTC; CDR3: CASSQDQNKNIQYF
size: few; length: 19; J: TRBJ1-3; D: NA; V: TRBV5-1; DNA: TGCGCCAGCAGCTCCAAGCCACTCCTCGGGGAGAGCTCTGGAAACACCATATATTTT; CDR3: CASSSKPLLGESSGNTIYF
size: few; length: 15; J: TRBJ2-5; D: TRBD2; V: TRBV5-6; DNA: TGTGCCAGCAGCGACGTAGCGGGGCCCCATGGGACCCAGTACTTC; CDR3: CASSDVAGPHGTQYF
size: NA; length: 14; J: TRBJ1-5; D: NA; V: TRBV30; DNA: TGTGCCTGGACCCTGGGGGGCAACAATCAGCCCCAGCATTTT; CDR3: CAWTLGGNNQPQHF
size: many; length: 14; J: TRBJ2-2; D: NA; V: TRBV11-2; DNA: TGTGCCAGCAGCTTGTCATGGAACACCGGGGAGCTGTTTTTT; CDR3: CASSLSWNTGELFF
size: once; length: 12; J: TRBJ2-5; D: NA; V: TRBV27; DNA: TGTGCCAGCCGGTCCTACCAAGAGACCCAGTACTTC; CDR3: CASRSYQETQYF
size: few; length: 15; J: TRBJ2-2; D: TRBD2; V: TRBV7-2; DNA: TGTGCCAGCAGCTCCGAGGGACTAGCGACCGGGGAGCTGTTTTTT; CDR3: CASSSEGLATGELFF
size: NA; length: 13; J: TRBJ2-5; D: NA; V: TRBV29-1; DNA: TGCAGCGTTGCCCGGGACTTCCAAGAGACCCAGTACTTC; CDR3: CSVARDFQETQYF
size: NA; length: 13; J: TRBJ2-3; D: NA; V: TRBV2; DNA: TGTGCCAGCAAATCAGGGGGGAGAGATACGCAGTATTTT; CDR3: CASKSGGRDTQYF
size: NA; length: 15; J: TRBJ2-6; D: NA; V: TRBV6-5; DNA: TGTGCCAGCAGTTACAGCTGGTCTGGGGCCAACGTCCTGACTTTC; CDR3: CASSYSWSGANVLTF
size: NA; length: 13; J: TRBJ1-5; D: NA; V: TRBV5-1; DNA: TGCGCCAGCAGCTGGGACGTGGATCAGCCCCAGCATTTT; CDR3: CASSWDVDQPQHF
size: NA; length: 16; J: TRBJ2-5; D: TRBD2; V: TRBV7-9; DNA: TGTGCCAGCAGCCCGGGGACTAGCGGGGTCCAAGAGACCCAGTACTTC; CDR3: CASSPGTSGVQETQYF